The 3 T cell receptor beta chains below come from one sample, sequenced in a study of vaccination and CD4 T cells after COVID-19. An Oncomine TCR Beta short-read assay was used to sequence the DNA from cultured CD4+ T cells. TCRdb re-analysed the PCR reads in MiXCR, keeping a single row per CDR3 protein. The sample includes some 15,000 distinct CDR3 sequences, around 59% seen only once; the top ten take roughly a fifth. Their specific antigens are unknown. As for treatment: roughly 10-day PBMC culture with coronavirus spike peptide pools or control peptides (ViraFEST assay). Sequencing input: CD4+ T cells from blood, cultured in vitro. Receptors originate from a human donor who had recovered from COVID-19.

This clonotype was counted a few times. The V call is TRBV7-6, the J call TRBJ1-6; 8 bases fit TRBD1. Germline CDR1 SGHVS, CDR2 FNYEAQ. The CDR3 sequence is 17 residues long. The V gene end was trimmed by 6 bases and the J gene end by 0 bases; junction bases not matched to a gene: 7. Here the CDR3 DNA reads TGTGCCAGCAGTCAACGGGACAGGAGCTCCTATAATTCACCCCTCCACTTT. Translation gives CASSQRDRSSYNSPLHF.

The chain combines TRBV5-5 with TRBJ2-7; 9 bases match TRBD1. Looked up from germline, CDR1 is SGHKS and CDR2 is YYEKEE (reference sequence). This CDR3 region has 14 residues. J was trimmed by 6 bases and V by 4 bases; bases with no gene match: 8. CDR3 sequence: CASSRTGEFAEQYF. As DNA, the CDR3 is TGTGCCAGCAGCCGGACAGGGGAATTTGCCGAGCAGTACTTC.

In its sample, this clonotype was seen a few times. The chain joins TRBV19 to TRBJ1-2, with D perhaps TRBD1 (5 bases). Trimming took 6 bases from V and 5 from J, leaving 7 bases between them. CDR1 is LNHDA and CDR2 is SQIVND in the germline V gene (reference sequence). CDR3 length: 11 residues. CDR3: CASREGYGYTF. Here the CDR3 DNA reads TGTGCCAGTAGGGAGGGGTATGGCTACACCTTC.